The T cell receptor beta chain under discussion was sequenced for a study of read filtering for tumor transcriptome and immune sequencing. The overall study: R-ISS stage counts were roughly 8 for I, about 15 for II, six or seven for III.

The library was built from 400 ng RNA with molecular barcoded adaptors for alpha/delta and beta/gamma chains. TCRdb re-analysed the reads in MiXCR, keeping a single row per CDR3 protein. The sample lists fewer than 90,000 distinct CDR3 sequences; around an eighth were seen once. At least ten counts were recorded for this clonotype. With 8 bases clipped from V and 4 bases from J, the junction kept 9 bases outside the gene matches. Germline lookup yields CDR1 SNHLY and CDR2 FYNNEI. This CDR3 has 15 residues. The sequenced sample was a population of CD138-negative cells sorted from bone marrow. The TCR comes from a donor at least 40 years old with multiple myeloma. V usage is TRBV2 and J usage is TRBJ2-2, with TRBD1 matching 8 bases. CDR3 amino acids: CASSGGRSSTGELFF. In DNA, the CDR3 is TGTGCCAGCTCAGGGGGCCGGTCGAGCACCGGGGAGCTGTTTTTT.